A single sample gave rise to the 29 T cell receptor beta chains below, sequenced in a study of T cell responses to AZD1222 COVID-19 vaccine. Clones were sequenced by immunoSEQ multiplex PCR, and TCRdb holds only the in-frame ones, with some missing. Altogether about 110,000 clones are present, 86% being singletons, with the ten largest covering approximately 3.3%. The source was peripheral blood, collected on day 0 of AZD1222 vaccination. These receptors were collected from an adult in good health.

The chain joins TRBV5-1 to TRBJ2-7; 11 bases are shared with TRBD1. This CDR3 has 13 amino acids. V was clipped by 9 bases and J by 5 bases; unmatched bases: 7. Germline V gene data show CDR1 as SGHRS and CDR2 as YFSETQ. The CDR3 spells CANKGDRGNEQYF. DNA for the CDR3: TGCGCCAACAAAGGGGACAGGGGGAACGAGCAGTACTTC. The entire variable domain, with the rest obtained from reference TRBV5-1 and TRBJ2-7, is as follows: KAGVTQTPRYLIKTRGQQVTLSCSPISGHRSVSWYQQTPGQGLQFLFEYFSETQRNKGNFPGRFSGRQFSNSRSEMNVSTLELGDSALYLCANKGDRGNEQYFGPGTRLTVT.

V is TRBV28 and J is TRBJ1-2, with unresolved D. Trimming took 6 bases from V and 2 from J, leaving 16 bases between them. The CDR3 is 15 residues long. Germline loops: CDR1 MDHEN, CDR2 SYDVKM. The CDR3 loop reads CASRPPGGANYGYTF. CDR3 DNA sequence: TGTGCCAGCAGGCCTCCGGGCGGAGCGAACTATGGCTACACCTTC.

This clone was counted once. The chain couples TRBV10-3 to TRBJ2-5; perhaps D is TRBD1 or TRBD2 (7 bases each). With 7 bases removed from V and 1 base from J, the gap between germline ends came to 16 bases. Germline values: CDR1 ENHRY, CDR2 SYGVKD. The CDR3 consists of 15 residues. The CDR3 reads CAIKSQGGVQETQYF. The CDR3 coding sequence is TGTGCCATCAAATCCCAGGGGGGGGTCCAAGAGACCCAGTACTTC.

The V gene is TRBV6-5, the J gene TRBJ2-5, with 7 bases that match TRBD2. CDR3 size: 15 residues. Germline-derived CDR1 and CDR2 are MNHEY and SVGAGI. V lost 2 bases, J lost 7 bases, and 10 bases stayed unmatched. The CDR3 nucleotides read TGTGCCAGCAGTTACCCCGGGACGGGGGGTACGACCCAGTACTTC. The encoded protein is CASSYPGTGGTTQYF.

This chain links TRBV2 with TRBJ1-1; 7 bases fit TRBD1. From germline, CDR1 is SNHLY and CDR2 FYNNEI. After removal of 8 bases from V and 5 bases from J, the junction contained 8 bases not matched to a gene. The CDR3 covers 13 residues. CDR3 nucleotides: TGTGCCAGCTCGAACAGGGGAGGGACTGAAGCTTTCTTT. Translating it yields CASSNRGGTEAFF.

The gene calls are TRBV7-9 and TRBJ1-6; TRBD1 aligns across 7 bases. The V gene end was trimmed by 5 bases and the J gene end by 5 bases; junction bases not matched to a gene: 6. The V gene's germline CDR1 is SEHNR and CDR2 FQNEAQ (reference sequence). This CDR3 is built from 15 residues. CDR3 nucleotides: TGTGCCAGCAGCGCGCAGGGGGTGGATAATTCACCCCTCCACTTT. The encoded protein is CASSAQGVDNSPLHF. Looking up the rest from reference TRBV7-9 and TRBJ1-6 gives the full variable domain: DTGVSQNPRHKITKRGQNVTFRCDPISEHNRLYWYRQTLGQGPEFLTYFQNEAQLEKSRLLSDRFSAERPKGSFSTLEIQRTEQGDSAMYLCASSAQGVDNSPLHFGNGTRLTVT.

The chain has TRBV2 and TRBJ2-7; D possibly corresponds to TRBD2 (6 bases). CDR1 and CDR2 (germline): SNHLY, FYNNEI. The CDR3 runs 15 residues. V shed 6 bases and J shed 4 bases, with 19 bases lying between them. CDR3 nucleotide sequence: TGTGCCAGCAGCGCCGCGGGGAGTTCTCTTTACGAGCAGTACTTC. Protein product: CASSAAGSSLYEQYF.

V is TRBV5-1 and J is TRBJ2-5; 7 nucleotides align to TRBD1. The CDR3 sequence is 14 residues long. V was clipped by 5 bases and J by 2 bases; unmatched bases: 6. The germline gives CDR1 SGHRS, CDR2 YFSETQ. The CDR3 DNA reads as TGCGCCAGCAGGCCGGGGACAGAGCAAGAGACCCAGTACTTC. This translates into CASRPGTEQETQYF.

This rearrangement joins TRBV19 to TRBJ1-1; D ambiguous. V dropped 5 bases and J dropped 2 bases, with 6 bases sitting between them. This CDR3 has 12 amino acids. The germline gives CDR1 LNHDA, CDR2 SQIVND (reference sequence). The CDR3 DNA reads TGTGCCAGTAGTGAGGTAAACACTGAAGCTTTCTTT. It codes for CASSEVNTEAFF.

The CDR3 region has the DNA TGTGCCTGCCCGATGGGACAGGGTTATAATTCACCCCTCCACTTT. The encoded protein is CACPMGQGYNSPLHF. The chain is built from TRBV30 and TRBJ1-6, with 9 bases lining up with TRBD1. CDR3 length: 15 amino acids. CDR1 and CDR2 (germline): GTSNPN, SVGIG (reference sequence). The trim removed 6 bases at V and 4 bases at J, leaving 7 bases unmatched.

The chain links TRBV15 to TRBJ1-3; D unresolved. There are 14 residues in the CDR3. Trimming shortened V by 6 bases and J by 0 bases, and 9 bases separated the two germline ends. The germline CDR1 and CDR2 sequences are LNHNV and YYDKDF (reference sequence). The DNA of the CDR3 is TGTGCCACCAGTCTCCGTTTCTCTGGAAACACCATATATTTT. This encodes CATSLRFSGNTIYF.

V usage is TRBV18 and J usage is TRBJ1-1; the D gene is possibly TRBD1 (5 bases). V lost 2 bases and J 1 base, leaving 8 bases between the germline ends. This CDR3 spans 14 amino acids. Germline values: CDR1 KGHSH, CDR2 LQKENI. CDR3 nucleotides: TGTGCCAGCTCACCAGCTACAGGGAACACTGAAGCTTTCTTT. Amino acid sequence: CASSPATGNTEAFF.

The chain joins TRBV3-1 (or the pseudogene TRBV3-2) to TRBJ1-1; D gene unclear. Per the germline V gene, CDR1 is LGHDT and CDR2 is YNNKEL (reference sequence). V lost 1 base to trimming and J lost 2 bases, with 11 bases between them. This CDR3 has 15 residues. The CDR3 sequence is CASSQAETGNTEAFF. The DNA for the CDR3 is TGTGCCAGCAGCCAAGCGGAGACGGGAAACACTGAAGCTTTCTTT.

V gene TRBV12-5 combines with J gene TRBJ2-6; no definite D call. CDR3 length: 16 residues. V shed 1 base and J shed 6 bases, with 13 bases lying between them. CDR1 is LGHNT and CDR2 is FRNRAP in the germline V gene. Written as DNA, the CDR3 is TGTGCTAGTGGTTTGGATATTGGGTTGCAGGCCAACGTCCTGACTTTC. Translation: CASGLDIGLQANVLTF.

This chain links TRBV10-3 with TRBJ1-1; D is uncertain. Between the trimmed V and J ends, which lost 7 bases and 0 bases, there was a span of 9 bases. Germline-derived CDR1 and CDR2 are ENHRY and SYGVKD. The CDR3 totals 13 residues. The CDR3 DNA sequence: TGTGCCATCACTCCCCGGGTGAACACTGAAGCTTTCTTT. This sequence encodes CAITPRVNTEAFF.

This rearrangement joins TRBV9 to TRBJ1-1; a possible D gene is TRBD1 (5 bases). The CDR3 contains 14 residues. Trimming removed 7 bases from V and 0 bases from J, with 13 bases in between. CDR1 SGDLS and CDR2 YYNGEE come from the germline V gene. The CDR3 bases are TGTGCCAGCGGTGACAGCTCGATGAACACTGAAGCTTTCTTT. Translation: CASGDSSMNTEAFF.

This chain connects TRBV3-1 (or the pseudogene TRBV3-2) to TRBJ2-7, with 8 bases aligning to TRBD2. V dropped 1 base and J dropped 2; count of bases not matched to a gene: 4. The CDR3 is 15 residues long. The V gene's germline CDR1 is LGHDT and CDR2 YNNKEL (reference sequence). CDR3 sequence: CASSQAGAGAYEQYF. As DNA, the CDR3 is TGTGCCAGCAGCCAAGCGGGAGCGGGGGCCTACGAGCAGTACTTC.

This chain uses TRBV15 with TRBJ1-1; TRBD1 is a possible D gene (5 bases). Trimming pared 0 bases from V and 6 bases from J, leaving 14 bases between. There are 15 residues in the CDR3. CDR1 LNHNV and CDR2 YYDKDF come from the germline V gene (reference sequence). In DNA form, the CDR3 reads TGTGCCACCAGCAGAGATAATTTGGGGCACGCTGAAGCTTTCTTT. Protein product: CATSRDNLGHAEAFF.

The CDR3 spells CASSLETGGTGELFF. CDR3 coding DNA: TGTGCCAGCAGCTTAGAGACAGGGGGCACCGGGGAGCTGTTTTTT. The rearrangement uses TRBV7-3 and TRBJ2-2; 9 bases map to TRBD1. This CDR3 spans 15 amino acids. Trimming cost V 2 bases and J 4 bases; bases outside gene matches: 2. CDR1 and CDR2 from the germline V gene are SGHTA and FQGTGA. The full variable domain, in which reference TRBV7-3 and TRBJ2-2 provide the parts outside the CDR3, is GAGVSQTPSNKVTEKGKYVELRCDPISGHTALYWYRQSLGQGPEFLIYFQGTGAADDSGLPNDRFFAVRPEGSVSTLKIQRTERGDSAVYLCASSLETGGTGELFFGEGSRLTVL.

The rearrangement joins TRBV7-9 to TRBJ2-7; 8 bases are a match to TRBD1. This CDR3 is 15 amino acids long. V dropped 5 bases and J dropped 3; count of bases not matched to a gene: 9. Germline CDR1 SEHNR, CDR2 FQNEAQ (reference sequence). The CDR3 DNA sequence: TGTGCCAGCAGCCCCCTCGGCGGGACAGGCTACGAGCAGTACTTC. Translating gives CASSPLGGTGYEQYF.

The rearrangement joins TRBV27 to TRBJ1-6, with D possibly matching TRBD1 (5 bases). The CDR3 covers 13 residues. CDR1 and CDR2 from the germline V gene are MNHEY and SMNVEV (reference sequence). The ends were cut back, 5 bases at V and 7 bases at J, with 9 bases in the middle. CDR3 coding DNA: TGTGCCAGCAGTCACCGGGGGAATTCACCCCTCCACTTT. Protein sequence: CASSHRGNSPLHF.

The rearrangement links TRBV2 to TRBJ2-7; D uncertain. The ends were cut back, 6 bases at V and 0 bases at J, with 9 bases in the middle. The CDR3 sequence is 13 residues long. Germline CDR1 is SNHLY and CDR2 is FYNNEI. The CDR3 region is CASRAPTSYEQYF. The CDR3 DNA reads as TGTGCCAGCAGGGCCCCCACCTCCTACGAGCAGTACTTC. Using reference TRBV2 and TRBJ2-7 for the parts outside the CDR3, the full variable domain is EPEVTQTPSHQVTQMGQEVILRCVPISNHLYFYWYRQILGQKVEFLVSFYNNEISEKSEIFDDQFSVERPDGSNFTLKIRSTKLEDSAMYFCASRAPTSYEQYFGPGTRLTVT.

The genes are TRBV4-1 and TRBJ2-1, with TRBD2 matching 14 bases. Per germline, CDR1 MGHRA and CDR2 YSYEKL. Trimming removed 4 bases from V and 9 bases from J; junction bases left unmatched: 8. This CDR3 contains 16 residues. DNA for the CDR3: TGCGCCAGCAGCCGCCTGACTAGCGGGGGGGACGGTGAGCAGTTCTTC. As protein: CASSRLTSGGDGEQFF.

The chain links TRBV14 to TRBJ2-2; D uncertain. The CDR3 consists of 12 residues. The germline CDR1 and CDR2 sequences are SGHDN and FVKESK. V was cut by 0 bases and J by 9 bases, with 5 bases left in between. The chain's CDR3 is CASSQEWRELFF. The CDR3 DNA sequence: TGTGCCAGCAGCCAAGAGTGGAGGGAGCTGTTTTTT.

About this clone: An end of the junction differs from the germline gene, which may be a read error. This chain joins TRBV28 and TRBJ1-1, with TRBD1 identical over 9 bases. Germline loops: CDR1 MDHEN, CDR2 SYDVKM. The CDR3 contains 15 residues. This CDR3 reads CASTLWGTGWTEAFF. DNA of the CDR3: TGTGCCAGCACTTTATGGGGGACAGGGTGGACTGAAGCTTTCTTT.

CDR3 DNA: TGCGGCCCCTGGGGCACTAACTATGGCTACACCTTC. This sequence encodes CGPWGTNYGYTF. The chain joins TRBV23-1 to TRBJ1-2; TRBD1 might be the D (5 bases). TRBV23-1 is filed as an ORF, its function uncertain. This CDR3 has 12 amino acids.

There are a few counts of this clone. This chain joins TRBV5-1 and TRBJ2-3; no clear D. From germline, CDR1 is SGHRS and CDR2 YFSETQ. This CDR3 spans 15 amino acids. Trimming pared 3 bases from V and 4 bases from J, leaving 15 bases between. DNA of the CDR3: TGCGCCAGCAGCTCCACCTTTGGGGTCGCAGATACGCAGTATTTT. It encodes CASSSTFGVADTQYF.

J is TRBJ1-2 and V is TRBV29-1; perhaps TRBD1 as D (5 bases). This CDR3 spans 11 amino acids. The V gene's germline CDR1 is SQVTM and CDR2 ANQGSEA. Trimming removed 6 bases from V and 6 bases from J, with 11 bases in between. This chain's CDR3 is CSVGGADGYTF. CDR3 DNA sequence: TGCAGCGTCGGGGGAGCGGATGGCTACACCTTC.

The chain has TRBV7-9 and TRBJ1-4, with TRBD1 matching over 7 bases. Losses at the gene ends were 3 bases for V and 8 bases for J; bases not matched to a gene: 6. There are 14 residues in the CDR3. CDR1 is SEHNR and CDR2 is FQNEAQ in the germline V gene (reference sequence). CDR3 loop: CASSFAGGEEKLFF. CDR3 sequence (DNA): TGTGCCAGCAGCTTCGCAGGGGGTGAGGAAAAACTGTTTTTT.